This T cell receptor beta chain was identified in a study of blood T cell repertoires in COVID-19. In the original analysis: Estimation of nucleated cell counts was performed using reference gene primer amplification. Only in-frame clones appear in the TCRdb table, and some are missing; sequencing was by immunoSEQ multiplex PCR. D and trimming were read from the DNA, whereas the V and J calls and clone size are those reported in that table. Seen here are tens of thousands of clones, 85% to 90% observed once, and the top ten hold around 5%. Per germline, CDR1 MRHNA and CDR2 SNTAGT. Trimming removed 2 bases from V and 3 bases from J; junction bases left unmatched: 1. The CDR3 is 15 amino acids.

The chain uses TRBV6-4 and TRBJ2-3; 11 bases line up with TRBD1. This sequence originates from a woman in her fifties or sixties with active COVID-19. Sequenced sample: peripheral blood. The DNA for the CDR3 is TGTGCCAGCAGTGACGGACAGGGGGCAACAGATACGCAGTATTTT. Translated, it gives CASSDGQGATDTQYF.